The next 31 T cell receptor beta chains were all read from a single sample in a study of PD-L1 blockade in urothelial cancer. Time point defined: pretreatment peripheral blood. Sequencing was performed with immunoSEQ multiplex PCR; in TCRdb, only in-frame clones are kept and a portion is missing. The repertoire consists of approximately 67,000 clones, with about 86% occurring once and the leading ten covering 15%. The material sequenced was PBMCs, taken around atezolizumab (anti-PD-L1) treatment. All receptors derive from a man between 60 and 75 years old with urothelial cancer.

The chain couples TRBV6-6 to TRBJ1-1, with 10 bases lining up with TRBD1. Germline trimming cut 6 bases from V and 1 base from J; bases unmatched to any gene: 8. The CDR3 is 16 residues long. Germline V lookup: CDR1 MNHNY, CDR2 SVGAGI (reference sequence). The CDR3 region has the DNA TGTGCCAGCAGCCACGGGACAGGGGAGGGGAACACTGAAGCTTTCTTT. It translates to CASSHGTGEGNTEAFF.

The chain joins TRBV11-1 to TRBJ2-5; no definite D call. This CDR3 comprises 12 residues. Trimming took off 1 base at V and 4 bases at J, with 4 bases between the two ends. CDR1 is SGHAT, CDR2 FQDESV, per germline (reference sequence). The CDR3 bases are TGTGCCAGCAGCTTAGACAGAGAGACCCAGTACTTC. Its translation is CASSLDRETQYF.

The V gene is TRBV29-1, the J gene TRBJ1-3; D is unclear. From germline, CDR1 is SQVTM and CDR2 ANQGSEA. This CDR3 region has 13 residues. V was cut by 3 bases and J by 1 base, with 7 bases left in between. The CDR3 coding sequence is TGCAGCGTTGAGTCGGGGTCTGGAAACACCATATATTTT. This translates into CSVESGSGNTIYF.

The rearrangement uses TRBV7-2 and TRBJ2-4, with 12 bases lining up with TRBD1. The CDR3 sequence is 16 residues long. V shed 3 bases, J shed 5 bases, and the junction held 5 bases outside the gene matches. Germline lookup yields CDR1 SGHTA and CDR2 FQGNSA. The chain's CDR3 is CASSFYGTGGQNIQYF. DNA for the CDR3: TGTGCCAGCAGCTTCTATGGGACAGGGGGCCAAAACATTCAGTACTTC.

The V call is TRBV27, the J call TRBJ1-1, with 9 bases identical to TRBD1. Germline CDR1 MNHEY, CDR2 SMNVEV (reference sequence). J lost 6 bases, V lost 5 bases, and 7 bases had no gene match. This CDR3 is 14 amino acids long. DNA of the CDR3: TGTGCCAGCAGTCTCCGGGACAGGGTGGCTGAAGCTTTCTTT. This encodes CASSLRDRVAEAFF.

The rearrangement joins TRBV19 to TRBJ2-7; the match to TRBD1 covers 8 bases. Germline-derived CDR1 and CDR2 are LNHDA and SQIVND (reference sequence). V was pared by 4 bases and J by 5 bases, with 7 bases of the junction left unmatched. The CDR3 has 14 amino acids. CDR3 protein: CASSNQGARHEQYF. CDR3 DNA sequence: TGTGCCAGTAGTAACCAGGGGGCGCGCCACGAGCAGTACTTC.

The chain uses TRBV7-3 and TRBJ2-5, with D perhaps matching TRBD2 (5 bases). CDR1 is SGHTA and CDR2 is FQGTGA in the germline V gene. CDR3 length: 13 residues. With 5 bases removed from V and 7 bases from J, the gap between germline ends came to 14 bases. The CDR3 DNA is TGTGCCAGCAGCCCCGCGGGTTTGGGGACCCAGTACTTC. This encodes CASSPAGLGTQYF.

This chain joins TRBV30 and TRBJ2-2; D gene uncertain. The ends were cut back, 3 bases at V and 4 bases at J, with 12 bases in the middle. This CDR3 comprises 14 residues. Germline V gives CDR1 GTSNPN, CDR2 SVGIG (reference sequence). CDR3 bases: TGTGCCTGGAGCGACTTCGGCGGCACCGGGGAGCTGTTTTTT. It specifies CAWSDFGGTGELFF.

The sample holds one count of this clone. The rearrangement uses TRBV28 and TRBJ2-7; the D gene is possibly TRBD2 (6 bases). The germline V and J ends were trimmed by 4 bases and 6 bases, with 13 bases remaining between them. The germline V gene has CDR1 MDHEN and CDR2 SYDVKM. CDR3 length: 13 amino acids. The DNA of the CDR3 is TGTGCCAGCAGTTCGGGACTCCGAGGCGAGCAGTACTTC. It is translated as CASSSGLRGEQYF.

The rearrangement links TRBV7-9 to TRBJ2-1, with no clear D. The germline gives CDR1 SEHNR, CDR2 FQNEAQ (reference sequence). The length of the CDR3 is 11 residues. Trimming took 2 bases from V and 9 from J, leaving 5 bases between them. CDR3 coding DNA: TGTGCCAGCAGCTTATATGTTGAGCAGTTCTTC. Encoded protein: CASSLYVEQFF.

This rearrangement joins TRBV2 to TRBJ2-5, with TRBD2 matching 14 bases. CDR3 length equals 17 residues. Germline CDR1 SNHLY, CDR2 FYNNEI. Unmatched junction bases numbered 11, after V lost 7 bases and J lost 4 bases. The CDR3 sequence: CASTATSGGAGGETQYF. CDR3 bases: TGTGCCAGCACCGCGACTAGCGGGGGGGCGGGGGGAGAGACCCAGTACTTC.

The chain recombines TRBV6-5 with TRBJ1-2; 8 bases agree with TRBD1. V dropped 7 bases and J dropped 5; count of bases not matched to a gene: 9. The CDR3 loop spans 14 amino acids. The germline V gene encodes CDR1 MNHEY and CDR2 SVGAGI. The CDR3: CASNMDREAYGYTF. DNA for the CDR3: TGTGCCAGCAATATGGACAGGGAAGCTTATGGCTACACCTTC.

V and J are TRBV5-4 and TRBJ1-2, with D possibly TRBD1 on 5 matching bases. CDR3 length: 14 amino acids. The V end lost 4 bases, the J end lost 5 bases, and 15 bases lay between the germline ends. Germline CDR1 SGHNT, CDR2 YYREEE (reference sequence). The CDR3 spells CASSGPPPGYGYTF. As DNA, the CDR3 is TGTGCCAGCAGCGGGCCTCCCCCAGGGTATGGCTACACCTTC.

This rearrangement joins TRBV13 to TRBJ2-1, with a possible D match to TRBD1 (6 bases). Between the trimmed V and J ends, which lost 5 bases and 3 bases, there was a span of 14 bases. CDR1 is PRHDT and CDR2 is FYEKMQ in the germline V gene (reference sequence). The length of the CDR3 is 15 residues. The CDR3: CASSLNRDLYNEQFF. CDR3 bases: TGTGCCAGCAGCCTAAACAGGGACCTCTACAATGAGCAGTTCTTC.

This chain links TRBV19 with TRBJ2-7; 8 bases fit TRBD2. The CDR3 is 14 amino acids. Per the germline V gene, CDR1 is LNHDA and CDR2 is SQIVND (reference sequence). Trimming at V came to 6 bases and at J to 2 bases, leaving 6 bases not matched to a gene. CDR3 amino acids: CASSRGGSAYEQYF. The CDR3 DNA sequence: TGTGCCAGTAGCCGGGGGGGGAGCGCCTACGAGCAGTACTTC. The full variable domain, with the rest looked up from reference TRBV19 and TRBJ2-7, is DGGITQSPKYLFRKEGQNVTLSCEQNLNHDAMYWYRQDPGQGLRLIYYSQIVNDFQKGDIAEGYSVSREKKESFPLTVTSAQKNPTAFYLCASSRGGSAYEQYFGPGTRLTVT.

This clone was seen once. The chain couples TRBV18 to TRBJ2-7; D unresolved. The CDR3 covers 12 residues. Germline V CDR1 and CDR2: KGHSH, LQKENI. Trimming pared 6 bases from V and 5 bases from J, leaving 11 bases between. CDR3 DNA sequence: TGTGCCAGCTCCCCCAGAACTAACGAGCAGTACTTC. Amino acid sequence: CASSPRTNEQYF.

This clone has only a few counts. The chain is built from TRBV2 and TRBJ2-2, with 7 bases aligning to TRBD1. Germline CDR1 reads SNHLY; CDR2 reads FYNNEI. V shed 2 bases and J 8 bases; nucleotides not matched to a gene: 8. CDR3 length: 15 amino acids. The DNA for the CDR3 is TGTGCCAGCAGTGAATGGACAGGCAGGGGGGGGGAGCTGTTTTTT. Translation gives CASSEWTGRGGELFF. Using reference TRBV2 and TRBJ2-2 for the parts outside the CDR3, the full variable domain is EPEVTQTPSHQVTQMGQEVILRCVPISNHLYFYWYRQILGQKVEFLVSFYNNEISEKSEIFDDQFSVERPDGSNFTLKIRSTKLEDSAMYFCASSEWTGRGGELFFGEGSRLTVL.

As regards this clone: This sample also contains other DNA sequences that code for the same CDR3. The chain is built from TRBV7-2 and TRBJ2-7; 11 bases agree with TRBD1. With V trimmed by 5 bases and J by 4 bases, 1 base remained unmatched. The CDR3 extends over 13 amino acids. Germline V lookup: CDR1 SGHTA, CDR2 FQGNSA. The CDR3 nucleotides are TGTGCCAGCAGCCGGGACAGGGGGTACGAGCAGTACTTC. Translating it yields CASSRDRGYEQYF.

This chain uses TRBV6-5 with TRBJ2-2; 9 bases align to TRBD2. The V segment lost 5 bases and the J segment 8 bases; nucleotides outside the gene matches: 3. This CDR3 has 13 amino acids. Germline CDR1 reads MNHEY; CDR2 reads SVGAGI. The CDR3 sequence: CASSVGLAGELFF. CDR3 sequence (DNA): TGTGCCAGCAGTGTGGGACTAGCTGGGGAGCTGTTTTTT.

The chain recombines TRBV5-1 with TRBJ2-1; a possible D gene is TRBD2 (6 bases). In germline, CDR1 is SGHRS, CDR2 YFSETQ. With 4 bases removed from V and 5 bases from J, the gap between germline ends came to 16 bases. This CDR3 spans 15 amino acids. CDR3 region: CASSTQTRTDNEQFF. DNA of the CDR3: TGCGCCAGCAGCACACAGACTAGGACCGACAATGAGCAGTTCTTC.

The CDR3 region has the DNA TGCAGCGTTGGAGGGGACAGGACGCAGTATTTT. As protein: CSVGGDRTQYF. The chain uses TRBV29-1 and TRBJ2-3; 8 bases are shared with TRBD1. V lost 4 bases and J lost 9; bases outside the gene matches: 3. The CDR3 runs to 11 residues. CDR1 is SQVTM and CDR2 is ANQGSEA in the germline V gene.

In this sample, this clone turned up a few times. The CDR3 nucleotides read TGTGCCAGCAGCTTGACAGCCACCTACGAGCAGTACTTC. Amino acid sequence: CASSLTATYEQYF. V usage is TRBV5-4 and J usage is TRBJ2-7; unclear D gene. The CDR3 has 13 residues. Germline lookup yields CDR1 SGHNT and CDR2 YYREEE (reference sequence). V lost 1 base and J lost 2, with 7 bases in between. Full variable domain (missing parts from reference TRBV5-4 and TRBJ2-7): ETGVTQSPTHLIKTRGQQVTLRCSSQSGHNTVSWYQQALGQGPQFIFQYYREEENGRGNFPPRFSGLQFPNYSSELNVNALELDDSALYLCASSLTATYEQYFGPGTRLTVT.

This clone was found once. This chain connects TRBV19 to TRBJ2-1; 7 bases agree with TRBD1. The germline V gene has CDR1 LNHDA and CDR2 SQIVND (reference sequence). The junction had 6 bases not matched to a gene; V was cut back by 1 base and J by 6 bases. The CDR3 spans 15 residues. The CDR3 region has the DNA TGTGCCAGTAGTATAGTGGAGACAGGGTTCAATGAGCAGTTCTTC. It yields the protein CASSIVETGFNEQFF.

As DNA, the CDR3 is TGTGCCAGCAGTTTAGCGCCCACCTACGAGCAGTACTTC. This sequence encodes CASSLAPTYEQYF. The chain couples TRBV28 to TRBJ2-7; D uncertain. Deletions cut 2 bases from V and 2 bases from J, with 7 bases between. Germline loops: CDR1 MDHEN, CDR2 SYDVKM. This CDR3 region has 13 residues.

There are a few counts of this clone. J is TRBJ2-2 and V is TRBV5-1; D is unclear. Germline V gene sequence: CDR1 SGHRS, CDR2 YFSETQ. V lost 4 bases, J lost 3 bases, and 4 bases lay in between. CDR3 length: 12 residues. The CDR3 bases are TGCGCCAGCAGCCCAGACACCGGGGAGCTGTTTTTT. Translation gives CASSPDTGELFF. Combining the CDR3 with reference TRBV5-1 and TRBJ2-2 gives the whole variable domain KAGVTQTPRYLIKTRGQQVTLSCSPISGHRSVSWYQQTPGQGLQFLFEYFSETQRNKGNFPGRFSGRQFSNSRSEMNVSTLELGDSALYLCASSPDTGELFFGEGSRLTVL.

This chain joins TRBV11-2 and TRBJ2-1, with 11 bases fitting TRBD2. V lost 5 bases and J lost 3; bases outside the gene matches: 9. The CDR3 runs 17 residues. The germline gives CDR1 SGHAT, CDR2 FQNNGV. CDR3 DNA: TGTGCCAGCAGCCCCCTAGCGGGGGGCCTCCGCTACAATGAGCAGTTCTTC. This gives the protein CASSPLAGGLRYNEQFF.

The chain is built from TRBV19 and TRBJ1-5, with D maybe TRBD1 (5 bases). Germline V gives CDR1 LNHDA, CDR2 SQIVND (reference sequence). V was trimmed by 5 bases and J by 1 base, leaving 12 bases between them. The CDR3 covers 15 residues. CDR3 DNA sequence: TGTGCCAGTAGTTTGTGGGGGGGGAGCAATCAGCCCCAGCATTTT. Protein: CASSLWGGSNQPQHF.

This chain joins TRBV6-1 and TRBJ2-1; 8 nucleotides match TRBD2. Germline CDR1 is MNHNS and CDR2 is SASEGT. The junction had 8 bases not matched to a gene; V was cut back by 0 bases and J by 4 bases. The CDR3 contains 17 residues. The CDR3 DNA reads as TGTGCCAGCAGTGAAGCGCCCGCGGGGGGCGTATACAATGAGCAGTTCTTC. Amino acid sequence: CASSEAPAGGVYNEQFF.

The CDR3: CASSLQGTVYEQYF. The CDR3 DNA reads TGTGCCAGCAGTTTACAGGGGACGGTCTACGAGCAGTACTTC. The J gene is TRBJ2-7, the V gene TRBV6-5, with TRBD1 identical over 7 bases. Trimming cost V 4 bases and J 3 bases; bases outside gene matches: 6. The germline V gene encodes CDR1 MNHEY and CDR2 SVGAGI. The CDR3 totals 14 residues.

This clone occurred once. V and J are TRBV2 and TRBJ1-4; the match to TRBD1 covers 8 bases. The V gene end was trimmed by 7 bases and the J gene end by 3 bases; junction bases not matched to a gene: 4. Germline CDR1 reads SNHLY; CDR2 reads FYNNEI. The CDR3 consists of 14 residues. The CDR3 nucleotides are TGTGCCAGCAACCCAGGGGGCTCTAATGAAAAACTGTTTTTT. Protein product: CASNPGGSNEKLFF.

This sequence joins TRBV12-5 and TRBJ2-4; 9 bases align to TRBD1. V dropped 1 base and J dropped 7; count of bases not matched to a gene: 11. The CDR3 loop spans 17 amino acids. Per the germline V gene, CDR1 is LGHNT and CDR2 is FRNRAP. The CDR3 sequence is CASGLAGQGRDKNIQYF. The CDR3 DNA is TGTGCTAGTGGTTTGGCCGGACAGGGGCGCGACAAGAACATTCAGTACTTC.